This is a list of T cell receptor beta chains from one sample in a study of spatial heterogeneity in lung cancer. Via MiXCR, TCRdb re-called the 5' RACE reads, giving one row per CDR3 protein. The repertoire holds some 46,000 distinct CDR3 sequences, with about 10% as singletons. The sequencing here drew on PBMCs, taken at follow-up. These receptor sequences come from a male donor with early-stage non-small cell lung cancer. Each CDR3 is given with its conserved first and last residue. Some rows mark clone size as missing; the rest say once, few, many or name a class of expanded clone.

j_call: TRBJ2-6; v_call: TRBV11-2; clone_size: few; cdr3_aa: CASSLAGAGANVLTF
j_call: TRBJ2-3; v_call: TRBV5-6; clone_size: .; cdr3_aa: CASSTRTATDTQYF
j_call: TRBJ1-5; v_call: TRBV5-1; clone_size: many; cdr3_aa: CASSPTAGINQPQHF
j_call: TRBJ2-1; v_call: TRBV27; clone_size: many; cdr3_aa: CASRTGQYNEQFF
j_call: TRBJ1-5; v_call: TRBV10-3; clone_size: .; cdr3_aa: CAISWSSDGQPQHF
j_call: TRBJ2-3; v_call: TRBV6-5; clone_size: .; cdr3_aa: CASRGPGTDTQNF
j_call: TRBJ2-5; v_call: TRBV12-3/TRBV12-4; clone_size: many; cdr3_aa: CASSFGEETQYF
j_call: TRBJ2-1; v_call: TRBV7-2; clone_size: .; cdr3_aa: CASSLGGNRGYEQFF
j_call: TRBJ2-6; v_call: TRBV20-1; clone_size: many; cdr3_aa: CSARDWSGSSGANVLTF
j_call: TRBJ2-2; v_call: TRBV6-6; clone_size: few; cdr3_aa: CASSPRDTRNTGELFF
j_call: TRBJ1-1; v_call: TRBV13; clone_size: .; cdr3_aa: CASSSGFNTEAFF
j_call: TRBJ2-1; v_call: TRBV20-1; clone_size: many; cdr3_aa: CSAPLAGAKFF
j_call: TRBJ2-7; v_call: TRBV12-3/TRBV12-4; clone_size: many; cdr3_aa: CASSQGQGGSYEQYF
j_call: TRBJ2-2; v_call: TRBV2; clone_size: .; cdr3_aa: CASSRGPNTGELFF
j_call: TRBJ1-1; v_call: TRBV7-2; clone_size: many; cdr3_aa: CASSSRGPTNTEAFF
j_call: TRBJ2-4; v_call: TRBV13; clone_size: few; cdr3_aa: CASSTVAGANIQYF
j_call: TRBJ1-6; v_call: TRBV7-2; clone_size: many; cdr3_aa: CASSLVGPMNSPLHF
j_call: TRBJ1-1; v_call: TRBV12-3/TRBV12-4; clone_size: many; cdr3_aa: CASSLSGRGLEAFF
j_call: TRBJ2-5; v_call: TRBV10-3; clone_size: .; cdr3_aa: CAIAYGGRETQYF
j_call: TRBJ2-7; v_call: TRBV28; clone_size: .; cdr3_aa: CASSRYEQYF
j_call: TRBJ2-7; v_call: TRBV7-9; clone_size: .; cdr3_aa: CASSFPAAGGYEQYF
j_call: TRBJ2-7; v_call: TRBV27; clone_size: many; cdr3_aa: CASSISSGSWYEQYF
j_call: TRBJ2-1; v_call: TRBV3-1; clone_size: many; cdr3_aa: CASSLDSEQFF
j_call: TRBJ2-3; v_call: TRBV9; clone_size: many; cdr3_aa: CASSPEPGDTDTQYF
j_call: TRBJ2-5; v_call: TRBV20-1; clone_size: many; cdr3_aa: CSVRVRLAGVLQETQYF
j_call: TRBJ2-2; v_call: TRBV12-3/TRBV12-4; clone_size: few; cdr3_aa: CASSVTTSGLFF
j_call: TRBJ2-3; v_call: TRBV7-3; clone_size: few; cdr3_aa: CASSPGAGTDTQYF
j_call: TRBJ2-7; v_call: TRBV4-3; clone_size: many; cdr3_aa: CASSQDRSSGNYEQYF
j_call: TRBJ1-4; v_call: TRBV18; clone_size: many; cdr3_aa: CASSPPSGRGREKLFF
j_call: TRBJ2-1; v_call: TRBV12-3/TRBV12-4; clone_size: many; cdr3_aa: CASSKRTPGGNEQFF
j_call: TRBJ1-5; v_call: TRBV19; clone_size: few; cdr3_aa: CASSIDRWGNQPQHF
j_call: TRBJ2-6; v_call: TRBV5-1; clone_size: many; cdr3_aa: CASSLLGANVLTF
j_call: TRBJ1-5; v_call: TRBV7-3; clone_size: many; cdr3_aa: CASSLMEGQPQHF
j_call: TRBJ2-3; v_call: TRBV7-8; clone_size: many; cdr3_aa: CASSFRLASENTQYF
j_call: TRBJ1-1; v_call: TRBV9; clone_size: few; cdr3_aa: CASSVEVFTEAFF
j_call: TRBJ1-2; v_call: TRBV14; clone_size: few; cdr3_aa: CASSQTRSGQGYGYTF
j_call: TRBJ1-1; v_call: TRBV3-1; clone_size: .; cdr3_aa: CASSQDLRGQPEAFF